This TCR beta chain was sequenced in a study of CD4+ T cells in melanoma (dated by TCRdb to between 2021 and 2024). For the wider study: Neoantigen-specific CD4+ T cells in human melanoma were investigated in the study.

The CDR3, from cysteine to phenylalanine, totals 15 residues. Only CDR3 DNA remains: 45 bases, in frame from the first base. Per the germline V gene (reference sequence), SGHNT is the CDR1 and YYREEE is the CDR2. At the junction V is shortened by 2 bases and J by 2 bases; bases outside the gene matches: 6. Libraries were prepared through the immunoSEQ multiplex PCR assay. TCRdb obtained this table from immuneACCESS and retained in-frame rearrangements with V and J assigned. These tables miss some clones; where compared with another copy, unresolved V genes account for less than half of the shortfall, and the remainder is unexplained. The sample includes roughly 60,000 clones, with about 70% observed a single time. Approximately 5% of the sample rests with the top ten. Concerning this clone itself: No cognate antigen has been identified for it. No base-level quality is on record; no much larger clone is a single base apart.

On the study overall, not on this receptor specifically: Neoantigen-specific CD4+ T cells in melanoma were reported to have a range of differentiation states. The report described a correlation between neoantigen-specific CD4+ T cells and the function of CD8+ T cells, macrophages and B cells.

The donors were people with melanoma. The material sequenced was tumor tissue. This TCR came from a human donor with melanoma. The V and J segments used are TRBV5-4 and TRBJ2-5; TRBD1 fits 7 bases in the junction. The DNA sequence is TGTGCCAGCAGCTTTGAGGGGGCGAGGCAAGAGACCCAGTACTTC. Its amino acids are CASSFEGARQETQYF.